This T cell receptor beta chain emerged from a study of T cell responses to AZD1222 COVID-19 vaccine. For the study at large: Second doses that came at about 4 or about 12 weeks were put together. Study results and caveats: Mostly white British, mostly female donors; authors suggested clonal diversity may be underestimated. Recipients of AZD1222 seropositive at baseline numbered only 6 or 7.

Trimming shortened V by 0 bases and J by 7 bases, and 13 bases separated the two germline ends. The germline V gene encodes CDR1 MNHNS and CDR2 SASEGT. The CDR3 extends over 16 amino acids. As regards this clone: Antigen: not known.

Repertoires were generated with immunoSEQ multiplex PCR, while TCRdb's copy carries only in-frame clones and drops some. The sample yields 100,000 or so clones, 87% seen once. The specimen comprised peripheral blood, sampled on day 0 of AZD1222 vaccination. The chain is built from TRBV6-1 and TRBJ1-6, with D unresolved. This sequence originates from an adult in good health. CDR3 protein: CASSEAPGVRNSPLHF. DNA for the CDR3: TGTGCCAGCAGTGAAGCGCCGGGAGTCAGGAATTCACCCCTCCACTTT.